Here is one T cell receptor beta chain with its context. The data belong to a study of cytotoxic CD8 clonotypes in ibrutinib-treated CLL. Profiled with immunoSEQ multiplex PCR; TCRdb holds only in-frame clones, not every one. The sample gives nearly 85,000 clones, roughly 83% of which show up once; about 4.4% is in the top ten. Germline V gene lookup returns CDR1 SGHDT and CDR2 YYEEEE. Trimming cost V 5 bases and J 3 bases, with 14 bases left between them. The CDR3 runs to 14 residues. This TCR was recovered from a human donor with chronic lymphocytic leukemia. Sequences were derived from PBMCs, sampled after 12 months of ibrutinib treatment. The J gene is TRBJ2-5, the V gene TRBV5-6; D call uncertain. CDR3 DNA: TGTGCCAGCAGGCCGGCGGTCGTTGAAGAGACCCAGTACTTC. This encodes CASRPAVVEETQYF.